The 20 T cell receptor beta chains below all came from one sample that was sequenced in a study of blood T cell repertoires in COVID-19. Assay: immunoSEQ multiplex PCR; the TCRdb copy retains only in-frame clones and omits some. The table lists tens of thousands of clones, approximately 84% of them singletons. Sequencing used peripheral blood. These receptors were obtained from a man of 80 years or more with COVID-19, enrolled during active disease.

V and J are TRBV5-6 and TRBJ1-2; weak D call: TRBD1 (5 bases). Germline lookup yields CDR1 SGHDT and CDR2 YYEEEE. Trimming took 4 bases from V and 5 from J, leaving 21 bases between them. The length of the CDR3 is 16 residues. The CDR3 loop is CASSPVLWRGGYGYTF. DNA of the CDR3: TGTGCCAGCAGCCCCGTTCTTTGGAGGGGAGGGTATGGCTACACCTTC. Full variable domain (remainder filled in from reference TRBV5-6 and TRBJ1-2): DAGVTQSPTHLIKTRGQQVTLRCSPKSGHDTVSWYQQALGQGPQFIFQYYEEEERQRGNFPDRFSGHQFPNYSSELNVNALLLGDSALYLCASSPVLWRGGYGYTFGSGTRLTVV.

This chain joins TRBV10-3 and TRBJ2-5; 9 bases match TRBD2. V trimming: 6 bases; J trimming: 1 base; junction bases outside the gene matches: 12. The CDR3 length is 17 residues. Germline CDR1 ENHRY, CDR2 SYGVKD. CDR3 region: CAIRSSGGPSIQETQYF. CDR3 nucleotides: TGTGCCATCAGGAGCAGCGGGGGGCCCAGTATCCAAGAGACCCAGTACTTC.

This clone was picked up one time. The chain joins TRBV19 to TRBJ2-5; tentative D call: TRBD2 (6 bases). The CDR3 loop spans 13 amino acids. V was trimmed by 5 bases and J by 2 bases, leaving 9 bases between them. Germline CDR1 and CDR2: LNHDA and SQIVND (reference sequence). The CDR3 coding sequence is TGTGCCAGTAGTGGGACTGATCAAGAGACCCAGTACTTC. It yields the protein CASSGTDQETQYF.

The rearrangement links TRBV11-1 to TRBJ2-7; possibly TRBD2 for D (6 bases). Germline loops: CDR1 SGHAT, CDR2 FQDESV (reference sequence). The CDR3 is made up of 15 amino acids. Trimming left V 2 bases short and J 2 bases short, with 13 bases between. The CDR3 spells CASSLTGTGPYEQYF. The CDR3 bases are TGTGCCAGCAGCTTAACCGGGACTGGACCCTACGAGCAGTACTTC. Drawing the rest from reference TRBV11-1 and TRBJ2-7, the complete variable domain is EAEVAQSPRYKITEKSQAVAFWCDPISGHATLYWYRQILGQGPELLVQFQDESVVDDSQLPKDRFSAERLKGVDSTLKIQPAELGDSAMYLCASSLTGTGPYEQYFGPGTRLTVT.

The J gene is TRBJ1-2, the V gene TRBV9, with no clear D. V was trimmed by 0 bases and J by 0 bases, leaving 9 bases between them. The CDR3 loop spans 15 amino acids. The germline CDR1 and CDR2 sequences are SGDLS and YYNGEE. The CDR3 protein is CASSVESETNYGYTF. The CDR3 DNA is TGTGCCAGCAGCGTAGAGAGCGAGACTAACTATGGCTACACCTTC.

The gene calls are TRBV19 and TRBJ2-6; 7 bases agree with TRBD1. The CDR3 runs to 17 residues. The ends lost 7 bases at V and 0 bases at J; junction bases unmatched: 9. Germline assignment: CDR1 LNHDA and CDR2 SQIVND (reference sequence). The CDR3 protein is CASNTGQHFSGANVLTF. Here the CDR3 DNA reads TGTGCCAGTAACACGGGACAGCACTTCTCTGGGGCCAACGTCCTGACTTTC.

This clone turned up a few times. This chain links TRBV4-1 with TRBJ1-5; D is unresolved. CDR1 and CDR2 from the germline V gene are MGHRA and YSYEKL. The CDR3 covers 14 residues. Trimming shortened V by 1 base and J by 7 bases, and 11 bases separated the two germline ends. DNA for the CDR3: TGCGCCAGCAGCCAAGTATCCGGAGGGCAGCCCCAGCATTTT. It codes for CASSQVSGGQPQHF.

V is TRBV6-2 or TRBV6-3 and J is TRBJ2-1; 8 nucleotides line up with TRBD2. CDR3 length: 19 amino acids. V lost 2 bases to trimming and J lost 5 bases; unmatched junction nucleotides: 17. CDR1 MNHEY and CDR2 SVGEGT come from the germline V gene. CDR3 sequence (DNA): TGTGCCAGCAGTTACGGGGTCCGGAGAGCGGGAGTTCTTCACAATGAGCAGTTCTTC. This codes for CASSYGVRRAGVLHNEQFF.

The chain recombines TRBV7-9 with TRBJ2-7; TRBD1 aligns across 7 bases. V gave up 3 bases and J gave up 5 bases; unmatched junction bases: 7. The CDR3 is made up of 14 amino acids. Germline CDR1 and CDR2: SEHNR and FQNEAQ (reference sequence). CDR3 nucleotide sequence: TGTGCCAGCAGCTTGAGAGGGACAGTCGACGAGCAGTACTTC. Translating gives CASSLRGTVDEQYF.

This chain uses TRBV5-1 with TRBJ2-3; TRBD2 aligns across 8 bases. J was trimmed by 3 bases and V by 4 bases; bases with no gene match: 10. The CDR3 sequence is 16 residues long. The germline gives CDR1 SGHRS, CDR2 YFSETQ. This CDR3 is CASSREGSGVTDTQYF. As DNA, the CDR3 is TGCGCCAGCAGCCGGGAGGGTAGCGGGGTAACAGATACGCAGTATTTT.

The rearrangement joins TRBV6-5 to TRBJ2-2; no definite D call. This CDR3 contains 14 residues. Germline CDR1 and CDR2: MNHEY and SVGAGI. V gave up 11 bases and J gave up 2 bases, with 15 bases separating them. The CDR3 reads CASRTAFNTGELFF. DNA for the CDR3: TGTGCCTCTAGAACGGCATTCAACACCGGGGAGCTGTTTTTT.

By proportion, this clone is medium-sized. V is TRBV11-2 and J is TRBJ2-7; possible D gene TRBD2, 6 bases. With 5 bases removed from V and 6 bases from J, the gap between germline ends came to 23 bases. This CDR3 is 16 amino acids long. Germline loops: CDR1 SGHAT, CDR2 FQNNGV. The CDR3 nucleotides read TGTGCCAGCAGCCCAGCGGGCGGGAAGGGCCGCGGCGAGCAGTACGTC. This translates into CASSPAGGKGRGEQYV.

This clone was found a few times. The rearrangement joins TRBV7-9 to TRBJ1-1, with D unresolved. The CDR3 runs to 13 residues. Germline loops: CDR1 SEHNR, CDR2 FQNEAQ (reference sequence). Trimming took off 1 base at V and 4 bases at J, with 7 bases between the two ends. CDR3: CASSLEQTTEAFF. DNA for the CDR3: TGTGCCAGCAGCTTAGAACAGACCACTGAAGCTTTCTTT.

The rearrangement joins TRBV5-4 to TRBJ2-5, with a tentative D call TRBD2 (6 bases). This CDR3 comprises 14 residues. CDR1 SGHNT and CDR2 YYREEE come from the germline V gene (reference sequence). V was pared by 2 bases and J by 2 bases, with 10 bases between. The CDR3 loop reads CASSFPGLQETQYF. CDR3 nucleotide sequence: TGTGCCAGCAGCTTCCCGGGACTGCAAGAGACCCAGTACTTC. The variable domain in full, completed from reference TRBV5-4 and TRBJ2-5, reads ETGVTQSPTHLIKTRGQQVTLRCSSQSGHNTVSWYQQALGQGPQFIFQYYREEENGRGNFPPRFSGLQFPNYSSELNVNALELDDSALYLCASSFPGLQETQYFGPGTRLLVL.

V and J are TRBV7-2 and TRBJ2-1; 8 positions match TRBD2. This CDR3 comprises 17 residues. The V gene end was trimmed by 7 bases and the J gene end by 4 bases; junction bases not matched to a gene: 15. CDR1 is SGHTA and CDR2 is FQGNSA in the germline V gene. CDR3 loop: CASTRSGASGSYNEQFF. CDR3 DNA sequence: TGTGCCAGCACAAGGTCTGGGGCTAGCGGGTCTTACAATGAGCAGTTCTTC. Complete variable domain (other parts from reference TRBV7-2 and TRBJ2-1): GAGVSQSPSNKVTEKGKDVELRCDPISGHTALYWYRQSLGQGLEFLIYFQGNSAPDKSGLPSDRFSAERTGGSVSTLTIQRTQQEDSAVYLCASTRSGASGSYNEQFFGPGTRLTVL.

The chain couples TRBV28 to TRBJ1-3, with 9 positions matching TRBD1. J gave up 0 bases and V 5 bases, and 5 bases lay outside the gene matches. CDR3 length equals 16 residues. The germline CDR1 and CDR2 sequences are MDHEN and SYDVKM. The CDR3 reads CASSRETGGSGNTIYF. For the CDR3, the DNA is TGTGCCAGCAGTAGGGAGACAGGGGGCTCTGGAAACACCATATATTTT. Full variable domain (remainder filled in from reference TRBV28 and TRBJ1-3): DVKVTQSSRYLVKRTGEKVFLECVQDMDHENMFWYRQDPGLGLRLIYFSYDVKMKEKGDIPEGYSVSREKKERFSLILESASTNQTSMYLCASSRETGGSGNTIYFGEGSWLTVV.

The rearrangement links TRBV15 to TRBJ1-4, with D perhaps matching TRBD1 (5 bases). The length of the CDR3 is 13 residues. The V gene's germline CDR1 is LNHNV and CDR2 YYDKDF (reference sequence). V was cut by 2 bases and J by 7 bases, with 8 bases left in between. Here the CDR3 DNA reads TGTGCCACCAGCAGACCGCAGGGTGAAAAACTGTTTTTT. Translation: CATSRPQGEKLFF.

CDR3 DNA: TGCGCCAGCAGAGAGAGCGGGACTAAAAACATTCAGTACTTC. Translation: CASRESGTKNIQYF. This sequence joins TRBV5-1 and TRBJ2-4; 7 nucleotides align to TRBD2. Germline V gene lookup returns CDR1 SGHRS and CDR2 YFSETQ. The CDR3 covers 14 residues. J lost 4 bases, V lost 5 bases, and 6 bases had no gene match.

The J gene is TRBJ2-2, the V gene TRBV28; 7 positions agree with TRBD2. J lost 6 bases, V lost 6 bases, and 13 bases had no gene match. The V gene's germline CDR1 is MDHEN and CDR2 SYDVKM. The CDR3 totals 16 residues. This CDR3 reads CASSPPGAGVSGELFF. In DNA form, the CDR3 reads TGTGCCAGCAGCCCCCCCGGGGCGGGGGTTTCCGGGGAGCTGTTTTTT.

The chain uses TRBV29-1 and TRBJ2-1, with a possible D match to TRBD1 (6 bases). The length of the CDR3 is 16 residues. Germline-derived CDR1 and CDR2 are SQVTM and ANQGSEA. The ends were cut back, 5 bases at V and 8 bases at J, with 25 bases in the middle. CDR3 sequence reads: CSVPLEWDTNRDEQFF. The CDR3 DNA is TGCAGCGTTCCCCTTGAGTGGGACACCAATCGGGATGAGCAGTTCTTC.